The clone carrying this TCR beta chain has more than one count but fewer than ten. As yet, its antigen is unknown. This entry is derived from a study of blood T cells in healthy people across ages. Study-wide results and limits: Per million T cells, TCR beta diversity dropped about linearly as age rose.

With each sample, at least 6 micrograms of total RNA were extracted. Alongside a J-beta primer mix, a sample-barcoded 5' primer served in a second PCR lasting about 7 to 11 cycles. One entry per CDR3 protein, called by TCRdb with MiXCR from the 5' RACE reads. The sample lists 1.5 million to 2 million distinct CDR3 sequences; roughly 32% were seen once. The V and J ends lost 7 bases and 2 bases, in that order; junction bases with no gene match: 7. Germline V CDR1 and CDR2: SQVTM, ANQGSEA. The CDR3 is 13 residues long. Sequenced input: blood. This receptor was taken from a woman in her twenties or thirties in good health. The V call is TRBV29-1, the J call TRBJ2-7; 8 bases match TRBD1. CDR3 sequence: CSAGQGITYEQYF. In nucleotides, the CDR3 is TGCAGCGCTGGACAGGGAATCACCTACGAGCAGTACTTC.